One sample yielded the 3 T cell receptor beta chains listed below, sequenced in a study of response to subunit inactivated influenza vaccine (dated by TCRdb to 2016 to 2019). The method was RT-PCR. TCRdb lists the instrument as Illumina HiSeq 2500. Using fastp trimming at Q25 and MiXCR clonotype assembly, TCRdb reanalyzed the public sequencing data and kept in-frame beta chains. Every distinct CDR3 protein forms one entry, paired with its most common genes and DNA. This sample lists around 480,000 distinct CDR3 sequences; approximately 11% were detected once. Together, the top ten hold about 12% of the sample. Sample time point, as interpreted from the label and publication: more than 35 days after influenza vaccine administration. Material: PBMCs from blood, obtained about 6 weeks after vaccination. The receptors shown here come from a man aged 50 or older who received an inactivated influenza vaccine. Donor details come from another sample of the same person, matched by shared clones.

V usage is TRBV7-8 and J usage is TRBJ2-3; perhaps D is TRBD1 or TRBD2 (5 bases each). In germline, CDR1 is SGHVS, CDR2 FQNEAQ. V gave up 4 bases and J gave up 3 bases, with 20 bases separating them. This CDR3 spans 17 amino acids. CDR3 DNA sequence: TGTGCCAGCAGCTCTAATAGAGTCGCAGGGAGAACAGATACGCAGTATTTT. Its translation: CASSSNRVAGRTDTQYF.

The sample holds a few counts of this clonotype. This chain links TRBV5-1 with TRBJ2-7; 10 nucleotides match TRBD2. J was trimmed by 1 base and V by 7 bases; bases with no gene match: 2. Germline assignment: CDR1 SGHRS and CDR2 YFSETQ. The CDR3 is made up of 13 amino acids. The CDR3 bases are TGCGCCAGCGGGACTAGCGCGTCCTACGAGCAGTACTTC. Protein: CASGTSASYEQYF.

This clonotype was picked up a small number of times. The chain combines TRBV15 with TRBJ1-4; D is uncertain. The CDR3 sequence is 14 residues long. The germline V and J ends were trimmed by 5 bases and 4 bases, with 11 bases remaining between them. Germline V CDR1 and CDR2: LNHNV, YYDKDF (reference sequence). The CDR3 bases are TGTGCCACCAGCCCCAGGCCAGGTAATGAAAAACTGTTTTTT. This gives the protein CATSPRPGNEKLFF.